This TCR beta chain was recovered during a study of metastatic and nonmetastatic thyroid tumors. TCRdb re-called the PCR reads through MiXCR. The sample lists around 30,000 clones, 15% occurring once. This clone was observed at least ten times. No patient had received any treatment before thyroid surgery. Sequencing input: blood. This clonotype was obtained from a male donor with papillary thyroid cancer or a benign thyroid nodule (not recorded which). Some clones in this sample may be carry-over from other donors' samples.

The CDR3 DNA sequence: TGCGCCAGCAGCCCCGGGACGGCCGACAATCAGCCCCAGCATTTT. It encodes CASSPGTADNQPQHF. The rearrangement joins TRBV4-1 to TRBJ1-5; D may be TRBD1 (5 bases). The germline CDR1 and CDR2 sequences are MGHRA and YSYEKL. The V and J ends lost 4 bases and 3 bases respectively, with 13 bases between them. The CDR3 runs 15 residues.